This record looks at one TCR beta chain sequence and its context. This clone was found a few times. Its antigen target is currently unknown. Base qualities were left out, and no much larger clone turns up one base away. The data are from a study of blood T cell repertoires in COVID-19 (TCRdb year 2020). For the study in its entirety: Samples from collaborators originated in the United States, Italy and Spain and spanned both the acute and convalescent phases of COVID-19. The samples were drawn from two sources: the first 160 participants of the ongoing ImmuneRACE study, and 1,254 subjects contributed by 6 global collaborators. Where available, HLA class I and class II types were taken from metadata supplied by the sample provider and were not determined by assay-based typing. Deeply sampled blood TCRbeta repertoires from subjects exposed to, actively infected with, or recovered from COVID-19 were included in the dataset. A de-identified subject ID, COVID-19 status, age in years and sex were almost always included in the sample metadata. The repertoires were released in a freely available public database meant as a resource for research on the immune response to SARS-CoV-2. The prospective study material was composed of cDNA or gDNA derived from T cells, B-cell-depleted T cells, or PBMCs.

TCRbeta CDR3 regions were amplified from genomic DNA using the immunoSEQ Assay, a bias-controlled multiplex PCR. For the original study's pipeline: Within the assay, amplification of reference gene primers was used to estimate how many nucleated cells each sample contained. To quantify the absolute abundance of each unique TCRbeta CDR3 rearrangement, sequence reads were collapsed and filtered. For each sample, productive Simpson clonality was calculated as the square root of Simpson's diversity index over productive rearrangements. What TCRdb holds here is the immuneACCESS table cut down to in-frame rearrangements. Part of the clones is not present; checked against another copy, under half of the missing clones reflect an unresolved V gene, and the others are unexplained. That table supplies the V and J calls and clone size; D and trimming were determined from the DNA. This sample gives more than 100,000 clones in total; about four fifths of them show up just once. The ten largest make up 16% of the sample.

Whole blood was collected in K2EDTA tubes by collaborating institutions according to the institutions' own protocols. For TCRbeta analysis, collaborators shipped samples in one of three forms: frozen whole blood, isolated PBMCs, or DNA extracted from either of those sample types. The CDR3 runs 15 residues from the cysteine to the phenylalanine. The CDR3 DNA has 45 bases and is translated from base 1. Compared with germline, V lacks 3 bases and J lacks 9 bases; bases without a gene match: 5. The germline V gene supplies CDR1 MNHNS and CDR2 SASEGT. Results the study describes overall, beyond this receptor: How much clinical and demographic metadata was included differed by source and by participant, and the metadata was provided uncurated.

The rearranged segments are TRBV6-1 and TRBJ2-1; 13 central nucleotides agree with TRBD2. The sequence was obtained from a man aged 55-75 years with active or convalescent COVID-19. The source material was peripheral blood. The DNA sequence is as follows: TGTGCCAGCAGTGACGGACTAGCGGGAGCCTTTGAGCAGTTCTTC. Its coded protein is CASSDGLAGAFEQFF.